This TCR beta chain was sequenced for a study of read filtering for tumor transcriptome and immune sequencing. Looking at the study overall: Fewer than 10 patients were R-ISS I, more than 15 were R-ISS II, more than five were R-ISS III.

Study outcomes and limitations: RNA-seq captured clonotypes less deeply and reliably than IR-seq.

Molecular barcoded adaptors covering alpha/delta and beta/gamma chains were used on approximately 400 ng RNA. TCRdb called the reads again in MiXCR, with one record for every CDR3 protein. The sample contains roughly 93,000 distinct CDR3 sequences, roughly 21% of which appear only once. Trimming pared 3 bases from V and 4 bases from J, leaving 10 bases between. Per the germline V gene, CDR1 is LNHDA and CDR2 is SQIVND (reference sequence). There are 14 residues in the CDR3. This clonotype was detected many times. Its specificity is not known. Material: a population of CD138-negative cells sorted from bone marrow. The V and J genes are TRBV19 and TRBJ1-5, with D perhaps TRBD1 (5 bases). The TCR comes from a donor at least 40 years old with multiple myeloma. This CDR3 is CASSIRGGNQPQHF. The CDR3 DNA reads TGTGCCAGTAGTATCCGTGGGGGAAATCAGCCCCAGCATTTT.